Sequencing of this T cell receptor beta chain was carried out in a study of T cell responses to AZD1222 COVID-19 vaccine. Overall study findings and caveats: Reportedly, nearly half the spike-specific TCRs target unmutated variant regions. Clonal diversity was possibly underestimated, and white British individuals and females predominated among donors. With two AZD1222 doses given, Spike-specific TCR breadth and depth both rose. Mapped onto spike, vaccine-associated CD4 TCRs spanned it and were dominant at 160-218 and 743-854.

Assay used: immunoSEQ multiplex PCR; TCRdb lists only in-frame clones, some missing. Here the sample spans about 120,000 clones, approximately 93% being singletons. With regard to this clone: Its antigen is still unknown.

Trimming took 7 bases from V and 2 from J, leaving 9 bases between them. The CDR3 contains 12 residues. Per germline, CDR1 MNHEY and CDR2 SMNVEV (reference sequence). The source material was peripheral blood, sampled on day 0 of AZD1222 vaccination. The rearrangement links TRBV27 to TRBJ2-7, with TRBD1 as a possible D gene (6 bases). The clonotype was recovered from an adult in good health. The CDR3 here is CASKGDTYEQYF. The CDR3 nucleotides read TGTGCCAGCAAGGGGGATACCTACGAGCAGTACTTC.